A single sample gave rise to the 8 T cell receptor beta chains below, sequenced in a study of blood T cells in healthy people across ages. PCR was performed a second time for about 7 to 11 cycles using a sample-barcoded 5' primer and a J-beta primer mix. TCRdb ran MiXCR on the 5' RACE reads and lists one entry per CDR3 protein. The repertoire includes more than 550,000 distinct CDR3 sequences, 22% of them detected once, and around a fifth sits in the top ten. The sequenced sample was blood. These receptors came from a man aged 65-85 years in good health.

The chain combines TRBV10-3 with TRBJ1-4, with a tentative D call TRBD1 (5 bases). The CDR3 sequence is 15 residues long. V gave up 0 bases and J gave up 6 bases, with 11 bases separating them. CDR1 ENHRY and CDR2 SYGVKD come from the germline V gene. The CDR3 is CAISESKVGDEKLFF. The CDR3 DNA follows: TGTGCCATCAGTGAGTCGAAAGTAGGGGATGAAAAACTGTTTTTT.

This clonotype was counted a few times. This chain connects TRBV25-1 to TRBJ2-5, with D tentatively TRBD2 (5 bases). CDR1 is MGHDK and CDR2 is SYGVNS in the germline V gene. This CDR3 has 12 amino acids. V was shortened by 4 bases and J by 3 bases, with 6 bases between the two germline ends. DNA of the CDR3: TGTGCCAGCAGTGGAGCGGAAGAGACCCAGTACTTC. Translated, it gives CASSGAEETQYF. The whole variable domain, remainder taken from reference TRBV25-1 and TRBJ2-5, is EADIYQTPRYLVIGTGKKITLECSQTMGHDKMYWYQQDPGMELHLIHYSYGVNSTEKGDLSSESTVSRIRTEHFPLTLESARPSHTSQYLCASSGAEETQYFGPGTRLLVL.

CDR3 region: CAWSGDGSWEQPQHF. In DNA, the CDR3 is TGTGCCTGGAGTGGGGACGGATCCTGGGAACAGCCCCAGCATTTT. The chain joins TRBV30 to TRBJ1-5; TRBD1 is a possible D gene (5 bases). V lost 1 base and J lost 7, with 17 bases in between. CDR3 length: 15 residues. Per the germline V gene, CDR1 is GTSNPN and CDR2 is SVGIG (reference sequence).

In regard to this clonotype: Germline and junction disagree at one end, which may indicate a read error. The rearrangement joins TRBV12-3 or TRBV12-4 to TRBJ1-5; unclear D gene. CDR3 size: 12 residues. Here the CDR3 reads CASSLLLWPQHF. CDR3 coding DNA: TGTGCCAGTAGTTTACTCCTCTGGCCCCAGCATTTT.

This clonotype has more than one count but fewer than ten. The V and J genes are TRBV29-1 and TRBJ2-5, with 10 bases fitting TRBD2. The CDR3 loop spans 13 amino acids. Looked up from germline, CDR1 is SQVTM and CDR2 is ANQGSEA. V lost 2 bases, J lost 5 bases, and 2 bases stayed unmatched. CDR3 sequence reads: CSVESSGSETQYF. The DNA for the CDR3 is TGCAGCGTTGAATCTAGCGGGAGTGAGACCCAGTACTTC.

The chain employs TRBV5-1 and TRBJ2-5, with 8 bases aligning to TRBD2. The DNA end lines up better with TRBJ2-1; the J call may be wrong. Germline CDR1 is SGHRS and CDR2 is YFSETQ. The CDR3 contains 15 residues. DNA for the CDR3: TGCGCCAGCAGCTTGGGCGGGGGGAAAAACAATGAGCAGTTCTTC. Amino acid sequence: CASSLGGGKNNEQFF.

CDR3 DNA: TGCGCCAGCAGCCTGGAGGGGACAGGTTACGAGCAGTACTTC. Translated, it gives CASSLEGTGYEQYF. The V gene is TRBV5-1, the J gene TRBJ2-7; TRBD1 agrees at 8 bases. The CDR3 is 14 residues long. The germline V gene has CDR1 SGHRS and CDR2 YFSETQ. J was trimmed by 4 bases and V by 4 bases; bases with no gene match: 7.

This clonotype was detected only a few times. The rearrangement links TRBV14 to TRBJ2-1, with unresolved D. CDR3 length: 15 amino acids. Trimming removed 4 bases from V and 7 bases from J, with 17 bases in between. The germline CDR1 and CDR2 sequences are SGHDN and FVKESK. This CDR3 reads CASSLRRKGWNEQFF. CDR3 DNA sequence: TGTGCCAGCAGCCTCCGACGGAAGGGCTGGAATGAGCAGTTCTTC.